This T cell receptor beta chain was documented in a study of blood T cell repertoires in COVID-19. Study-level information: T cells, B-cell-depleted T cells, or PBMCs provided the cDNA or gDNA that served as material.

The CDR3 length is 16 residues. V was cut by 4 bases and J by 8 bases, with 23 bases left in between. The V gene's germline CDR1 is MDHEN and CDR2 SYDVKM. Assay used: immunoSEQ multiplex PCR; TCRdb lists only in-frame clones, some missing. The sample carries over 150,000 clones, about 90% recorded once. The source material was peripheral blood. The gene calls are TRBV28 and TRBJ1-2, with TRBD1 as a possible D gene (6 bases). This receptor was taken from a man aged 50 or older with acute or convalescent COVID-19. The CDR3 here is CASSSPQGTMSYGYTF. The CDR3 nucleotides are TGTGCCAGCAGTTCCCCTCAGGGGACGATGTCCTACGGCTACACCTTC.